The entry that follows covers one TCR beta chain sequence. What it binds is not known. TCRdb redid the calling of the 5' RACE reads with MiXCR, one entry per CDR3 protein. The sample includes some 44,000 distinct CDR3 sequences, approximately 15% of them seen just once. The data are from a study of spatial heterogeneity in lung cancer. In the study overall: Sequencing consistently turned up more beta-chain sequences than alpha-chain sequences. Study-level results: The study found ubiquitous expanded tumor TCRs in blood more at resection than follow-up.

Germline-derived CDR1 and CDR2 are GTSNPN and SVGIG (reference sequence). Trimming removed 2 bases at V and 1 base at J, with 6 bases between. The CDR3 totals 13 residues. Regarding time point: sample taken at primary tumor resection. Samples came from 72 TRACERx patients with untreated early-stage lung cancer. Whole RNA, which was extracted from tumor, nontumor lung tissue or frozen PBMC, was sequenced without any cell sorting. The input for sequencing was PBMCs, taken at surgery. The chain employs TRBV30 and TRBJ1-3; D might be TRBD1 (5 bases). This receptor was obtained from a male donor with early-stage non-small cell lung cancer. This CDR3 is CAWSRGSGNTIYF. CDR3 bases: TGTGCCTGGAGTCGGGGGTCTGGAAACACCATATATTTT.